The clone carrying this TCR beta chain has more than one count but fewer than ten. The target antigen is unknown. The CDR3 covers 14 residues. Germline lookup yields CDR1 SGHDT and CDR2 YYEEEE. V gave up 0 bases and J gave up 4 bases, with 8 bases separating them. The data stem from a study of T cells after yellow fever vaccination. Study-wide findings and caveats: Boosting was followed by the reappearance of most primary-vaccination clones (around 95% CD4, under 90% CD8). There was a small share of clonotypes that showed up in both the CD4 and CD8 compartments.

The TCR cDNA carried a universal primer site and UMIs from 5'RACE template switching. One entry per CDR3 protein, called by TCRdb with MiXCR from the 5' RACE reads. The repertoire consists of about 220,000 distinct CDR3 sequences, with about 7% occurring once and the leading ten covering around 1%. V is TRBV5-6 and J is TRBJ1-5; D gene uncertain. This sample comprised CD4+ T cells sorted from PBMCs, obtained on the day of the yellow fever booster vaccination. The receptor was derived from a man aged 30 to 39 who received the YFV17D yellow fever vaccine. As DNA, the CDR3 is TGTGCCAGCAGCTTGGGCAGATCAAATCAGCCCCAGCATTTT. It is translated as CASSLGRSNQPQHF.